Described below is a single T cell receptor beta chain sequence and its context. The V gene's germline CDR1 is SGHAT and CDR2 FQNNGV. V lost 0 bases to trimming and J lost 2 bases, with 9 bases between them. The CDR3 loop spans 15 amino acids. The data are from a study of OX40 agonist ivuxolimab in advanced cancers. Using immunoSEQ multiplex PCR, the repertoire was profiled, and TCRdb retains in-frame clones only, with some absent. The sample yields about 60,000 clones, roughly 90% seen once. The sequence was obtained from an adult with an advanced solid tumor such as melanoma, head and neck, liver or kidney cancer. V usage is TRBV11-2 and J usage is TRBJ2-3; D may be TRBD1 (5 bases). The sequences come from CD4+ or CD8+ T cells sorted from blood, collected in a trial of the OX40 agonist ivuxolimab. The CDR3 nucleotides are TGTGCCAGCAGCTTAGATCAGGGTTACACAGATACGCAGTATTTT. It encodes CASSLDQGYTDTQYF.